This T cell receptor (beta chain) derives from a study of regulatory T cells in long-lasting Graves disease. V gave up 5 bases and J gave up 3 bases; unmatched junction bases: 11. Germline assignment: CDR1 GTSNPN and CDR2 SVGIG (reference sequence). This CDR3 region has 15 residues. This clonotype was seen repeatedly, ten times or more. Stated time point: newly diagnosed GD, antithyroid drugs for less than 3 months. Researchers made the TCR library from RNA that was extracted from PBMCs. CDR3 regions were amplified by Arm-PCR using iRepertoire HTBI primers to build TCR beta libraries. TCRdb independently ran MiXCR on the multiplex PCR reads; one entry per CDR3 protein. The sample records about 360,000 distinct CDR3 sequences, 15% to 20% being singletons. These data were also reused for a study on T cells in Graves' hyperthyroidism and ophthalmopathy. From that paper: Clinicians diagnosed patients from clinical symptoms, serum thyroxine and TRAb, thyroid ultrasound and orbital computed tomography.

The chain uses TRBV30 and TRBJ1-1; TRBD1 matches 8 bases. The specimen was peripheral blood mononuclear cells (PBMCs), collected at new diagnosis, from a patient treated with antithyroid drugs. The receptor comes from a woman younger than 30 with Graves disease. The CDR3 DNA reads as TGTGCCTGGCAGGGGGCGGAGGCATGGGACACTGAAGCTTTCTTT. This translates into CAWQGAEAWDTEAFF.